This TCR beta chain was documented in a study of blood T cell repertoires in COVID-19. CDR1 and CDR2 (germline): SGHTA, FQGTGA. V shed 4 bases and J shed 6 bases, with 19 bases lying between them. This CDR3 has 16 amino acids. Original processing notes: Reference gene primers were amplified, and this amplification served to estimate nucleated cell counts. Method: immunoSEQ multiplex PCR; TCRdb's copy keeps in-frame clones and lacks some. V, J and clone size were drawn from that table, and D and trimming were deduced from the DNA. The sample has about 66,000 clones, roughly 77% seen once. This clone appeared once.

Sample: peripheral blood. The clonotype comes from a human donor in a cohort sampled during active COVID-19. The J gene is TRBJ1-5, the V gene TRBV7-3; D is perhaps TRBD1 (6 bases). The DNA for the CDR3 is TGTGCCAGCAGCTCCATTGGGGGGGCGCATGGTCAGCCCCAGCATTTT. Encoded protein: CASSSIGGAHGQPQHF.